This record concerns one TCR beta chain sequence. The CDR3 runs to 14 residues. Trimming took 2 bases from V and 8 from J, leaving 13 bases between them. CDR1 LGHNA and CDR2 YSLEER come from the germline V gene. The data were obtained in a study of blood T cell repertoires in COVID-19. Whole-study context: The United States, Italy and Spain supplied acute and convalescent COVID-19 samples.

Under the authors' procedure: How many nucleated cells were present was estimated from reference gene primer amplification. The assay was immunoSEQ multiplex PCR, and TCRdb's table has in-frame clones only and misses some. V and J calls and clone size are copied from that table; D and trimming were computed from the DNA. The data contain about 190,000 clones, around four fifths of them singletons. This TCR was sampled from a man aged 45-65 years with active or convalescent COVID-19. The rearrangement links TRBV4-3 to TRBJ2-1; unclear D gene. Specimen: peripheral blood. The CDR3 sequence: CASSQTRGVDEQFF. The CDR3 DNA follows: TGCGCCAGCAGCCAAACAAGAGGTGTGGATGAGCAGTTCTTC.